Listed below are T cell receptor beta chains from one sample, sequenced in a study of blood T cell repertoires in COVID-19. Assay used: immunoSEQ multiplex PCR; TCRdb lists only in-frame clones, some missing. This sample has about 210,000 clones, with approximately 86% found just once. What was sequenced was peripheral blood. These receptors originate from a man between 18 and 29 years old with active or convalescent COVID-19. Both conserved end residues are part of each CDR3. The D gene is left open where the match is weak. Size is omitted from some rows. Given values are once, few, many or a class for expanded clones.

clone_size	v_call	d_call	j_call	cdr3_aa	cdr3_nt
-	TRBV5-6	-	TRBJ2-7	CASSLAEGDEQYF	TGTGCCAGCAGCTTGGCCGAAGGGGACGAGCAGTACTTC
-	TRBV27	-	TRBJ1-5	CASSFRGNQPQHF	TGTGCCAGCAGTTTCCGGGGGAATCAGCCCCAGCATTTT
once	TRBV3-1/TRBV3-2	-	TRBJ1-2	CASSPGAGSGYTF	TGTGCCAGCAGCCCCGGGGCGGGGTCTGGCTACACCTTC
-	TRBV28	-	TRBJ2-2	CASSLGWNTGELFF	TGTGCCAGCAGTTTGGGCTGGAACACCGGGGAGCTGTTTTTT
-	TRBV2	-	TRBJ2-2	CATTGDSGTGELFF	TGTGCCACCACGGGAGATAGCGGCACCGGGGAGCTGTTTTTT
few	TRBV18	-	TRBJ1-5	CASSRQVDQPQHF	TGTGCCAGCTCACGTCAGGTAGATCAGCCCCAGCATTTT
-	TRBV7-9	-	TRBJ2-3	CASSLAEGETDTQYF	TGTGCCAGCAGCTTAGCGGAGGGCGAGACAGATACGCAGTATTTT
-	TRBV4-3	-	TRBJ1-2	CASSQDGGAWGRGYTF	TGCGCCAGCAGCCAAGATGGAGGAGCATGGGGGCGAGGCTACACCTTC
-	TRBV11-2	-	TRBJ1-6	CASSSRVYNSPLHF	TGTGCCAGCAGCTCCAGGGTTTATAATTCACCCCTCCACTTT
-	TRBV28	-	TRBJ1-1	CASSTLRNTEAFF	TGTGCCAGCAGTACCCTCAGGAACACTGAAGCTTTCTTT
-	TRBV3-1/TRBV3-2	-	TRBJ2-3	CASSQESITDTQYF	TGTGCCAGCAGCCAAGAATCTATCACAGATACGCAGTATTTT
-	TRBV3-1/TRBV3-2	TRBD2	TRBJ2-7	CASSQEVRGGMRYF	TGTGCCAGCAGCCAAGAGGTCCGGGGGGGGATGCGGTACTTC
-	TRBV30	-	TRBJ2-1	CAWSGAWLAGSEQFF	TGTGCCTGGAGTGGCGCGTGGCTAGCTGGTAGTGAGCAGTTCTTC
-	TRBV7-3	-	TRBJ2-2	CAKRRSSRTTNTGELFF	TGTGCCAAGAGGAGGTCTAGCCGGACTACGAACACCGGGGAGCTGTTTTTT
-	TRBV27	-	TRBJ2-2	CASLGRYTGELFF	TGTGCCTCGCTTGGCCGTTACACCGGGGAGCTGTTTTTT
once	TRBV9	-	TRBJ2-1	CASSPTYNEQFF	TGTGCCAGCAGCCCGACATACAATGAGCAGTTCTTC
-	TRBV19	-	TRBJ1-2	CASSIAGTVGIRGYTF	TGTGCCAGTAGTATAGCGGGAACAGTAGGTATACGCGGCTACACCTTC
-	TRBV3-1/TRBV3-2	TRBD2	TRBJ2-3	CASRIAGGGTDTQYF	TGTGCCAGCAGAATAGCGGGAGGGGGGACAGATACGCAGTATTTT
-	TRBV6-5	-	TRBJ1-6	CASSYSSPGNSPLHF	TGTGCCAGCAGTTACTCGTCACCGGGGAATTCACCCCTCCACTTT
once	TRBV5-1	TRBD1	TRBJ2-2	CASSSSTGGSGELFF	TGCGCCAGCAGCTCGTCGACAGGGGGTAGCGGGGAGCTGTTTTTT
-	TRBV6-4	TRBD2	TRBJ2-1	CASSDSSGSSHEQFF	TGTGCCAGCAGTGACTCTAGCGGGAGTTCGCATGAGCAGTTCTTC
-	TRBV5-6	TRBD2	TRBJ2-7	CASSKLAREQYF	TGTGCCAGCAGCAAACTAGCGCGCGAGCAGTACTTC
-	TRBV14	-	TRBJ1-3	CASSHPRGGGNTIYF	TGTGCCAGCAGCCATCCCCGCGGAGGGGGAAACACCATATATTTT
-	TRBV28	-	TRBJ2-5	CASSPLSRETQYF	TGTGCCAGCAGTCCACTAAGTAGAGAGACCCAGTACTTC
once	TRBV11-2	-	TRBJ2-7	CASSPSPYEQYF	TGTGCCAGCAGCCCCTCTCCCTACGAGCAGTACTTC
once	TRBV18	-	TRBJ1-1	CASSGALNTEAFF	TGTGCCAGCTCAGGGGCCTTAAACACTGAAGCTTTCTTT
-	TRBV6-4	TRBD2	TRBJ2-1	CASSDSAGVSGGLYNEQFF	TGTGCCAGCAGTGACTCAGCGGGAGTGTCGGGGGGACTTTACAATGAGCAGTTCTTC
once	TRBV27	TRBD1	TRBJ1-2	CASSRGPGTGAYGYTF	TGTGCCAGCAGTAGGGGGCCGGGGACAGGAGCCTATGGCTACACCTTC
-	TRBV28	TRBD1	TRBJ1-1	CASSGQGASFGKAFF	TGTGCCAGCAGTGGACAGGGGGCCTCATTTGGGAAAGCTTTCTTT
-	TRBV21-1	-	TRBJ2-2	CASSAKTGTANTGELFF	TGTGCCAGCAGCGCCAAGACAGGGACCGCGAACACCGGGGAGCTGTTTTTT
-	TRBV18	-	TRBJ1-4	CASSPNQAGPTNEKLFF	TGTGCCAGCTCACCAAACCAAGCGGGGCCGACTAATGAAAAACTGTTTTTT
-	TRBV7-9	-	TRBJ2-3	CASSLEGGGTDTQYF	TGTGCCAGCAGCTTAGAGGGAGGCGGCACAGATACGCAGTATTTT
-	TRBV30	-	TRBJ2-2	CAWGRGRAGELFF	TGTGCCTGGGGCAGGGGAAGAGCCGGGGAGCTGTTTTTT
-	TRBV30	TRBD1	TRBJ1-1	CAWRLPRTGKNTEAFF	TGTGCCTGGAGATTACCCCGGACAGGGAAGAACACTGAAGCTTTCTTT